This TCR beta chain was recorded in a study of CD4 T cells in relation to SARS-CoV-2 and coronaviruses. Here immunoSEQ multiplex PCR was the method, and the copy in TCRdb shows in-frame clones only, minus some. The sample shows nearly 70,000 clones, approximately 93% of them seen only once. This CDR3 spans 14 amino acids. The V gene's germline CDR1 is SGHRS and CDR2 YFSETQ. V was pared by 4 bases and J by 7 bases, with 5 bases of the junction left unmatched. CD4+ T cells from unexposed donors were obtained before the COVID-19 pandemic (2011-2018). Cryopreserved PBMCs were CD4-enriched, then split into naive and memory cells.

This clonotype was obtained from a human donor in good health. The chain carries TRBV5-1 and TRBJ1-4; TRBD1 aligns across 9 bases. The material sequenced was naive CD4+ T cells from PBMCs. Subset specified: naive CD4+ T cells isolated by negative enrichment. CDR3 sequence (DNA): TGCGCCAGCAGCACCGGGACAGGGTCTGAAAAACTGTTTTTT. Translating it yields CASSTGTGSEKLFF.